Each of the 30 T cell receptor beta chains below was sequenced from the same sample in a study of Ad26.COV2.S vaccination and SARS-CoV-2 variants. Treatment described: around 19 received Ad26.COV2.S at low or high dose, single or two shots; about 5 received placebo; per-sample allocation not given. Following the first vaccine or placebo injection, samples were taken on day 63. Clones were read by immunoSEQ multiplex PCR, and TCRdb kept only the in-frame ones, dropping some. The table shows about 330,000 clones, with 90% occurring only once. The sample consisted of peripheral blood, taken in a trial of Ad26.COV2.S vaccine versus placebo. Receptors originate from a person aged 18-60 years who received the Ad26.COV2.S COVID-19 vaccine or a placebo.

The table lists this clone with a count of one. DNA for the CDR3: TGTGCCAGCAGCCGTCCCCCCGCGGATGAGCAGTTCTTC. It yields the protein CASSRPPADEQFF. The chain links TRBV3-1 (or the pseudogene TRBV3-2) to TRBJ2-1; no clear D gene. Trimming took off 4 bases at V and 8 bases at J, with 12 bases between the two ends. Germline CDR1 reads LGHDT; CDR2 reads YNNKEL (reference sequence). The CDR3 has 13 residues.

Points on this clone: Within the sample, other DNA sequences also encode this same CDR3. This chain uses TRBV18 with TRBJ1-5, with D unclear. The length of the CDR3 is 13 residues. The germline CDR1 and CDR2 sequences are KGHSH and LQKENI. With 0 bases removed from V and 2 bases from J, the gap between germline ends came to 2 bases. This chain's CDR3 is CASSPPGNQPQHF. The CDR3 DNA reads as TGTGCCAGCTCACCACCCGGCAATCAGCCCCAGCATTTT.

V and J are TRBV13 and TRBJ1-1; D gene ambiguous. Between the trimmed V and J ends, which lost 4 bases and 5 bases, there was a span of 14 bases. Germline-derived CDR1 and CDR2 are PRHDT and FYEKMQ (reference sequence). The CDR3 consists of 14 residues. Here the CDR3 DNA reads TGTGCCAGCAGCTATAGAGGACGCAAGACTGAAGCTTTCTTT. As protein: CASSYRGRKTEAFF. The full variable domain, its missing parts supplied by reference TRBV13 and TRBJ1-1, is AAGVIQSPRHLIKEKRETATLKCYPIPRHDTVYWYQQGPGQDPQFLISFYEKMQSDKGSIPDRFSAQQFSDYHSELNMSSLELGDSALYFCASSYRGRKTEAFFGQGTRLTVV.

The rearrangement links TRBV4-1 to TRBJ1-1; D is uncertain. Trimming took off 3 bases at V and 1 base at J, with 15 bases between the two ends. Looked up from germline, CDR1 is MGHRA and CDR2 is YSYEKL. The length of the CDR3 is 16 residues. The CDR3 reads CASSHPLRAGNTEAFF. DNA of the CDR3: TGCGCCAGCAGCCATCCCCTTAGAGCAGGGAACACTGAAGCTTTCTTT.

The chain combines TRBV7-9 with TRBJ1-5; 8 bases agree with TRBD1. Germline V gene data show CDR1 as SEHNR and CDR2 as FQNEAQ (reference sequence). V shed 1 base, J shed 5 bases, and the junction held 10 bases outside the gene matches. CDR3 size: 17 residues. The CDR3 bases are TGTGCCAGCAGCTTAGTGGGGACAGGCCCAACTCATCAGCCCCAGCATTTT. This codes for CASSLVGTGPTHQPQHF. Looking up the rest from reference TRBV7-9 and TRBJ1-5 gives the full variable domain: DTGVSQNPRHKITKRGQNVTFRCDPISEHNRLYWYRQTLGQGPEFLTYFQNEAQLEKSRLLSDRFSAERPKGSFSTLEIQRTEQGDSAMYLCASSLVGTGPTHQPQHFGDGTRLSIL.

This clone has more than one count but fewer than ten. This specimen includes other DNA sequences encoding the same CDR3. The chain is built from TRBV6-2 or TRBV6-3 and TRBJ2-3; possible D gene TRBD1, 5 bases. V lost 0 bases to trimming and J lost 3 bases, with 13 bases between them. The CDR3 has 16 amino acids. Germline CDR1 is MNHEY and CDR2 is SVGEGT. The chain's CDR3 is CASSYSKGLVTDTQYF. The CDR3 coding sequence is TGTGCCAGCAGTTACTCGAAGGGGCTAGTTACAGATACGCAGTATTTT.

This rearrangement joins TRBV6-1 to TRBJ2-1, with TRBD2 matching 7 bases. The CDR3 has 16 amino acids. J was trimmed by 0 bases and V by 4 bases; bases with no gene match: 6. Germline loops: CDR1 MNHNS, CDR2 SASEGT. CDR3 protein: CASSGVGLVSYNEQFF. CDR3 DNA: TGTGCCAGCAGTGGAGTCGGACTAGTCTCCTACAATGAGCAGTTCTTC.

The genes are TRBV10-3 and TRBJ1-3; D is perhaps TRBD1 (6 bases). Germline values: CDR1 ENHRY, CDR2 SYGVKD. V lost 3 bases, J lost 4 bases, and 13 bases lay in between. This CDR3 has 15 residues. This CDR3 is CAISEKQGSGNTIYF. CDR3 nucleotide sequence: TGTGCCATCAGTGAAAAACAGGGCTCCGGAAACACCATATATTTT.

This clone appeared a single time. The chain employs TRBV7-7 and TRBJ2-2; D call uncertain. Looked up from germline, CDR1 is SSHAT and CDR2 is FNYEAQ (reference sequence). V was cut by 5 bases and J by 6 bases, with 10 bases left in between. The length of the CDR3 is 13 residues. The CDR3 loop reads CASSKSRAGELFF. Written as DNA, the CDR3 is TGTGCCAGCAGCAAATCTCGGGCCGGGGAGCTGTTTTTT. Variable domain in full (rest from reference TRBV7-7 and TRBJ2-2): GAGVSQSPRYKVTKRGQDVTLRCDPISSHATLYWYQQALGQGPEFLTYFNYEAQPDKSGLPSDRFSAERPEGSISTLTIQRTEQRDSAMYRCASSKSRAGELFFGEGSRLTVL.

The chain is built from TRBV6-5 and TRBJ1-3; maybe TRBD1 (6 bases). Trimming cost V 10 bases and J 0 bases, with 13 bases left between them. The CDR3 has 14 amino acids. Germline-derived CDR1 and CDR2 are MNHEY and SVGAGI. CDR3 in DNA: TGTGCCATTTCGACAGGTTACTCTGGAAACACCATATATTTT. Amino acids: CAISTGYSGNTIYF.

The V and J genes are TRBV3-1 (or the pseudogene TRBV3-2) and TRBJ2-2; 8 bases agree with TRBD2. The CDR3 contains 16 residues. V shed 1 base and J 0 bases; nucleotides not matched to a gene: 1. Germline CDR1 LGHDT, CDR2 YNNKEL (reference sequence). The CDR3 nucleotides are TGTGCCAGCAGCCAAGTAGCGGGAACGAACACCGGGGAGCTGTTTTTT. It is translated as CASSQVAGTNTGELFF.

This clone was detected only once. CDR3 loop: CASSQDWGRVRNLGEAFF. In DNA form, the CDR3 reads TGTGCCAGCAGCCAAGATTGGGGCAGGGTCCGAAATTTGGGGGAAGCTTTCTTT. The V and J genes are TRBV14 and TRBJ1-1; D possibly corresponds to TRBD1 (5 bases). CDR3 length equals 18 residues. V lost 0 bases and J lost 8, with 25 bases in between. Germline CDR1 SGHDN, CDR2 FVKESK.

For this clone: Additional DNA sequences in this sample encode the identical CDR3. The V call is TRBV18, the J call TRBJ1-2; 7 bases align to TRBD1. The junction had 1 base not matched to a gene; V was cut back by 3 bases and J by 3 bases. CDR1 and CDR2 (germline): KGHSH, LQKENI. This CDR3 spans 13 amino acids. CDR3 sequence: CASSPQGDYGYTF. CDR3 coding DNA: TGTGCCAGCTCACCCCAGGGGGACTATGGCTACACCTTC.

This sequence joins TRBV6-5 and TRBJ1-1; D is ambiguous. Germline V gene lookup returns CDR1 MNHEY and CDR2 SVGAGI. The CDR3 contains 13 residues. V lost 0 bases to trimming and J lost 11 bases, with 13 bases between them. This chain's CDR3 is CASSYSQTSDAFF. In DNA, the CDR3 is TGTGCCAGCAGTTACTCGCAAACGTCGGATGCTTTCTTT.

J is TRBJ2-7 and V is TRBV27; D is possibly TRBD2 (6 bases). Between the trimmed V and J ends, which lost 0 bases and 3 bases, there was a span of 18 bases. This CDR3 has 17 residues. Germline V lookup: CDR1 MNHEY, CDR2 SMNVEV (reference sequence). The DNA of the CDR3 is TGTGCCAGCAGTTTATCGTGGAGGGCGACCACTGGCTACGAGCAGTACTTC. Its translation: CASSLSWRATTGYEQYF.

The chain carries TRBV4-1 and TRBJ1-2, with TRBD1 as a possible D gene (6 bases). Germline V CDR1 and CDR2: MGHRA, YSYEKL. V was pared by 4 bases and J by 4 bases, with 19 bases between. The CDR3 loop spans 16 amino acids. The CDR3 DNA reads as TGCGCCAGCAGCCCCCGGGAGGGGGACTCGGGCTATGGCTACACCTTC. Translation: CASSPREGDSGYGYTF.

This chain connects TRBV5-1 to TRBJ2-3, with D unclear. Between the trimmed V and J ends, which lost 2 bases and 6 bases, there was a span of 7 bases. The CDR3 is 12 amino acids. The germline V gene encodes CDR1 SGHRS and CDR2 YFSETQ. CDR3 region: CASSLIFDTQYF. CDR3 in DNA: TGCGCCAGCAGCTTAATTTTTGATACGCAGTATTTT.

The V and J genes are TRBV4-2 and TRBJ2-1; D remains unclear. CDR1 is LGHNA and CDR2 is YNFKEQ in the germline V gene. V lost 4 bases and J 2 bases, leaving 9 bases between the germline ends. The CDR3 runs to 14 residues. DNA for the CDR3: TGTGCCAGCAGCCCCCACCGGCCCTACAATGAGCAGTTCTTC. Encoded protein: CASSPHRPYNEQFF.

The chain recombines TRBV6-6 with TRBJ1-5; D perhaps matches TRBD1 (6 bases). Germline CDR1 is MNHNY and CDR2 is SVGAGI (reference sequence). The V end lost 2 bases, the J end lost 0 bases, and 8 bases lay between the germline ends. The CDR3 extends over 15 amino acids. DNA of the CDR3: TGTGCCAGCAGTTACCAGGGGCATAGCAATCAGCCCCAGCATTTT. Amino acid sequence: CASSYQGHSNQPQHF.

The chain joins TRBV15 to TRBJ1-1, with D unclear. Deletions cut 0 bases from V and 6 bases from J, with 8 bases between. Germline loops: CDR1 LNHNV, CDR2 YYDKDF (reference sequence). The CDR3 extends over 13 amino acids. CDR3 residues: CATSRDYQAEAFF. DNA for the CDR3: TGTGCCACCAGCAGAGATTACCAGGCTGAAGCTTTCTTT.

The gene calls are TRBV29-1 and TRBJ2-7, with 9 bases identical to TRBD1. CDR1 and CDR2 (germline): SQVTM, ANQGSEA. V lost 6 bases and J lost 3; bases outside the gene matches: 12. The CDR3 is made up of 15 amino acids. The CDR3 nucleotides are TGCAGCGTCGGGAGTGGGACAGGGATACTCTACGAGCAGTACGTC. This sequence encodes CSVGSGTGILYEQYV.

This clone was recorded only once. The J gene is TRBJ1-4, the V gene TRBV4-1; D is ambiguous. Trimming stripped 1 base from V and 7 bases from J, with 10 bases between. The CDR3 covers 14 residues. Per the germline V gene, CDR1 is MGHRA and CDR2 is YSYEKL. The CDR3 DNA reads TGCGCCAGCAGCCAAGTCGGACCGGGTGAAAAACTGTTTTTT. Its protein product is CASSQVGPGEKLFF.

This chain links TRBV6-2 or TRBV6-3 with TRBJ1-1; D not resolved. This CDR3 has 13 amino acids. The ends were cut back, 4 bases at V and 5 bases at J, with 11 bases in the middle. CDR1 and CDR2 from the germline V gene are MNHEY and SVGEGT. The CDR3 nucleotides read TGTGCCAGCAGTTTTGGGGTGAGGACTGAAGCTTTCTTT. Amino acids: CASSFGVRTEAFF.

The CDR3 bases are TGTGCCAGCTCACCCCTAGCGGGAAACGAGCAGTACGTC. Translating gives CASSPLAGNEQYV. The chain uses TRBV18 and TRBJ2-7; 9 positions agree with TRBD2. Germline CDR1 is KGHSH and CDR2 is LQKENI. With V trimmed by 3 bases and J by 5 bases, 2 bases remained unmatched. This CDR3 is built from 13 residues.

The rearrangement uses TRBV2 and TRBJ2-3; D remains ambiguous. The V gene's germline CDR1 is SNHLY and CDR2 FYNNEI. V was cut by 6 bases and J by 0 bases, with 7 bases left in between. The CDR3 contains 13 residues. The CDR3 sequence: CASRSRSTDTQYF. The CDR3 DNA follows: TGTGCCAGCAGGTCAAGAAGCACAGATACGCAGTATTTT.

The chain employs TRBV7-6 and TRBJ2-5; D perhaps matches TRBD1 (6 bases). This CDR3 region has 15 residues. V was shortened by 5 bases and J by 5 bases, with 18 bases between the two germline ends. The germline CDR1 and CDR2 sequences are SGHVS and FNYEAQ. The CDR3 spells CASSLTPGAGETQYF. In DNA, the CDR3 is TGTGCCAGCAGCCTAACCCCAGGGGCAGGGGAGACCCAGTACTTC.

This rearrangement joins TRBV4-1 to TRBJ1-1; possibly TRBD1 for D (5 bases). Trimming stripped 3 bases from V and 8 bases from J, with 19 bases between. Germline-derived CDR1 and CDR2 are MGHRA and YSYEKL. The CDR3 is 15 residues long. The CDR3 loop reads CASSQAVVAGQEAFF. The DNA of the CDR3 is TGCGCCAGCAGCCAGGCCGTAGTGGCAGGACAAGAAGCTTTCTTT.

The chain carries TRBV19 and TRBJ2-3; D gene uncertain. Germline V lookup: CDR1 LNHDA, CDR2 SQIVND (reference sequence). V lost 2 bases and J lost 6, with 9 bases in between. There are 13 residues in the CDR3. The CDR3 nucleotides are TGTGCCAGTAGTATACCGCCCAGGGATACGCAGTATTTT. Residues: CASSIPPRDTQYF.

This rearrangement joins TRBV6-5 to TRBJ1-2, with D possibly matching TRBD1 (5 bases). The CDR3 has 14 amino acids. Looked up from germline, CDR1 is MNHEY and CDR2 is SVGAGI. Trimming took 2 bases from V and 3 from J, leaving 10 bases between them. The CDR3 sequence: CASSYVRADYGYTF. CDR3 coding DNA: TGTGCCAGCAGTTACGTCAGGGCAGACTATGGCTACACCTTC.

The V and J genes are TRBV6-5 and TRBJ1-1, with TRBD1 matching over 7 bases. Germline V gives CDR1 MNHEY, CDR2 SVGAGI. The CDR3 extends over 14 amino acids. V was pared by 4 bases and J by 11 bases, with 13 bases of the junction left unmatched. The CDR3 DNA reads TGTGCCAGCAGTTTCACAGGGCCGACAGGGTACGCTTTCTTT. Translation gives CASSFTGPTGYAFF.